The 28 T cell receptor beta chains below all came from one sample that was sequenced in a study of blood T cell repertoires in COVID-19. Profiling relied on immunoSEQ multiplex PCR, and the TCRdb table lists in-frame clones only, not all of them. The sample has 300,000 or so clones, roughly 80% seen once. Sequences were obtained from peripheral blood. Source of these receptors: a woman aged 45-65 years with active or convalescent COVID-19.

The genes are TRBV12-3 or TRBV12-4 and TRBJ2-1; D perhaps matches TRBD2 (5 bases). V gave up 2 bases and J gave up 10 bases, with 9 bases separating them. There are 12 residues in the CDR3. The DNA of the CDR3 is TGTGCCAGCAGTTTAACGAGGGCCGAGCAGTTCTTC. This codes for CASSLTRAEQFF.

The chain carries TRBV3-1 (or the pseudogene TRBV3-2) and TRBJ1-2, with unresolved D. The CDR3 totals 13 residues. Trimming took off 4 bases at V and 4 bases at J, with 10 bases between the two ends. The germline gives CDR1 LGHDT, CDR2 YNNKEL (reference sequence). CDR3 in DNA: TGTGCCAGCAGCCCAACCGGACTCTATGGCTACACCTTC. Its protein is CASSPTGLYGYTF.

This rearrangement joins TRBV11-2 to TRBJ2-1; 7 positions match TRBD1. V trimming: 1 base; J trimming: 8 bases; junction bases outside the gene matches: 11. Germline CDR1 is SGHAT and CDR2 is FQNNGV. There are 16 residues in the CDR3. The CDR3 here is CASSLGYSTGNDEQFF. CDR3 nucleotides: TGTGCCAGCAGCTTAGGATATTCGACAGGGAACGATGAGCAGTTCTTC.

The V and J genes are TRBV7-8 and TRBJ2-1; 9 positions agree with TRBD2. V shed 1 base and J 7 bases; nucleotides not matched to a gene: 5. The length of the CDR3 is 15 residues. Per the germline V gene, CDR1 is SGHVS and CDR2 is FQNEAQ. The CDR3 DNA follows: TGTGCCAGCAGCTTAGTGCGGGAGGGCACAAATGAGCAGTTCTTC. This gives the protein CASSLVREGTNEQFF.

The V call is TRBV10-3, the J call TRBJ1-1; tentatively, D is TRBD1 (5 bases). The CDR3 runs 13 residues. The V gene's germline CDR1 is ENHRY and CDR2 SYGVKD. The V and J ends lost 3 bases and 1 base respectively, with 6 bases between them. The CDR3: CAISDGGNTEAFF. DNA of the CDR3: TGTGCCATCAGTGACGGGGGGAACACTGAAGCTTTCTTT.

This chain connects TRBV5-1 to TRBJ1-1, with a tentative D call TRBD1 (6 bases). From germline, CDR1 is SGHRS and CDR2 YFSETQ. CDR3 length: 15 residues. Trimming removed 1 base at V and 0 bases at J, with 10 bases between. CDR3 DNA sequence: TGCGCCAGCAGCTTGACGACAGGAGTGAACACTGAAGCTTTCTTT. It codes for CASSLTTGVNTEAFF.

The chain recombines TRBV28 with TRBJ1-2; maybe TRBD1 (5 bases). Germline lookup yields CDR1 MDHEN and CDR2 SYDVKM. There are 13 residues in the CDR3. Between the trimmed V and J ends, which lost 6 bases and 3 bases, there was a span of 11 bases. The CDR3 is CASSPIGDYGYTF. CDR3 sequence (DNA): TGTGCCAGCAGCCCAATAGGGGACTATGGCTACACCTTC.

The chain has TRBV24-1 and TRBJ2-1, with D possibly matching TRBD1 (7 bases). Germline CDR1 is KGHDR and CDR2 is SFDVKD. Trimming cost V 4 bases and J 16 bases, with 25 bases left between them. The CDR3 runs to 15 residues. The CDR3 spells CATSDPTELRDRYFF. CDR3 DNA: TGTGCCACCAGTGACCCAACGGAGCTGCGGGACAGATACTTCTTC.

The V gene is TRBV28, the J gene TRBJ1-5, with D perhaps matching TRBD1 (6 bases). Trimming removed 2 bases at V and 6 bases at J, with 8 bases between. Germline V gives CDR1 MDHEN, CDR2 SYDVKM. The length of the CDR3 is 13 residues. This chain's CDR3 is CASSLGQIQPQHF. DNA of the CDR3: TGTGCCAGCAGTTTAGGACAGATTCAGCCCCAGCATTTT.

The rearrangement uses TRBV29-1 and TRBJ1-2; D remains unclear. Deletions cut 2 bases from V and 3 bases from J, with 10 bases between. From germline, CDR1 is SQVTM and CDR2 ANQGSEA. The CDR3 extends over 13 amino acids. The CDR3 region is CSVETYGYYGYTF. The DNA for the CDR3 is TGCAGCGTTGAAACATACGGGTACTATGGCTACACCTTC.

The chain couples TRBV9 to TRBJ1-2; maybe TRBD1 (6 bases). The CDR3 runs 15 residues. The V gene's germline CDR1 is SGDLS and CDR2 YYNGEE. V was cut by 0 bases and J by 6 bases, with 15 bases left in between. CDR3 sequence: CASSVAPRGGDGYTF. CDR3 nucleotide sequence: TGTGCCAGCAGCGTAGCCCCCAGGGGAGGGGATGGCTACACCTTC.

The gene calls are TRBV9 and TRBJ2-1; D may be TRBD1 (5 bases). The CDR3 length is 17 residues. V was trimmed by 5 bases and J by 2 bases, leaving 20 bases between them. Looked up from germline, CDR1 is SGDLS and CDR2 is YYNGEE. The DNA for the CDR3 is TGTGCCAGCAGTATTTCTCCCGATCGGACAACCTACAATGAGCAGTTCTTC. It codes for CASSISPDRTTYNEQFF.

The chain employs TRBV7-2 and TRBJ2-3; TRBD2 agrees at 8 bases. Germline V lookup: CDR1 SGHTA, CDR2 FQGNSA. J lost 3 bases, V lost 1 base, and 12 bases had no gene match. The CDR3 length is 18 residues. CDR3 DNA sequence: TGTGCCAGCAGCTTAGGCAAGCTTAGCGGGAAGGTAACAGATACGCAGTATTTT. As protein: CASSLGKLSGKVTDTQYF.

The chain employs TRBV29-1 and TRBJ2-3; maybe TRBD1 (6 bases). With 4 bases removed from V and 2 bases from J, the gap between germline ends came to 10 bases. The CDR3 is 13 residues long. Per germline, CDR1 SQVTM and CDR2 ANQGSEA. CDR3 DNA: TGCAGCGTTGGACAGGTCCCCACAGATACGCAGTATTTT. It encodes CSVGQVPTDTQYF.

This clone showed up just a few times. The CDR3 is CASRSSGMFNEAFF. CDR3 sequence (DNA): TGTGCCAGCAGGTCTTCAGGGATGTTTAATGAAGCTTTCTTT. This sequence joins TRBV2 and TRBJ1-1; possible D gene TRBD1, 5 bases. Germline V lookup: CDR1 SNHLY, CDR2 FYNNEI. Between the trimmed V and J ends, which lost 6 bases and 7 bases, there was a span of 18 bases. The CDR3 spans 14 residues.

The chain uses TRBV19 and TRBJ1-4; 9 positions match TRBD1. Germline V CDR1 and CDR2: LNHDA, SQIVND (reference sequence). The CDR3 totals 13 residues. Trimming removed 10 bases from V and 4 bases from J; junction bases left unmatched: 4. For the CDR3, the DNA is TGTGCCACTACGGGACAGGGTAATGAAAAACTGTTTTTT. It translates to CATTGQGNEKLFF.

This clone was observed a few times. The rearrangement uses TRBV19 and TRBJ2-2, with 7 bases fitting TRBD2. V lost 4 bases to trimming and J lost 14 bases; unmatched junction nucleotides: 19. Germline V gene lookup returns CDR1 LNHDA and CDR2 SQIVND (reference sequence). This CDR3 comprises 16 residues. The CDR3: CASSTQGLLDGALLFF. DNA for the CDR3: TGTGCCAGTAGTACCCAGGGACTATTGGACGGTGCCCTCCTGTTTTTT.

The chain has TRBV19 and TRBJ2-5; a possible D gene is TRBD1 (6 bases). V was clipped by 4 bases and J by 2 bases, with 11 bases between them. The CDR3 consists of 14 residues. The germline V gene has CDR1 LNHDA and CDR2 SQIVND (reference sequence). The chain's CDR3 is CASSKPTGQETQYF. The CDR3 region has the DNA TGTGCCAGTAGTAAGCCGACAGGACAAGAGACCCAGTACTTC.

The chain is built from TRBV30 and TRBJ2-5, with D possibly TRBD2 on 5 matching bases. The germline V gene encodes CDR1 GTSNPN and CDR2 SVGIG (reference sequence). The CDR3 totals 15 residues. With 0 bases removed from V and 5 bases from J, the gap between germline ends came to 16 bases. The CDR3: CAWSVATSFGETQYF. CDR3 bases: TGTGCCTGGAGTGTAGCTACTAGTTTTGGGGAGACCCAGTACTTC.

The chain links TRBV6-6 to TRBJ2-3, with TRBD2 matching over 10 bases. The CDR3 consists of 16 residues. CDR1 and CDR2 from the germline V gene are MNHNY and SVGAGI (reference sequence). V lost 0 bases and J lost 4; bases outside the gene matches: 4. The CDR3 reads CASSYSRLAGADTQYF. In DNA form, the CDR3 reads TGTGCCAGCAGTTACTCGAGGCTAGCGGGGGCAGATACGCAGTATTTT.

This clone was detected once. V and J are TRBV19 and TRBJ1-1, with TRBD1 matching 8 bases. V shed 5 bases and J 3 bases; nucleotides not matched to a gene: 8. This CDR3 is built from 15 residues. CDR1 is LNHDA and CDR2 is SQIVND in the germline V gene (reference sequence). CDR3 loop: CASSLTGTGHTEAFF. CDR3 coding DNA: TGTGCCAGTAGTCTTACCGGGACAGGCCACACTGAAGCTTTCTTT.

The chain carries TRBV6-1 and TRBJ2-3, with TRBD2 matching 9 bases. Losses at the gene ends were 2 bases for V and 5 bases for J; bases not matched to a gene: 11. The germline CDR1 and CDR2 sequences are MNHNS and SASEGT. The CDR3 loop spans 17 amino acids. The CDR3 region has the DNA TGTGCCAGCAGTGAATTCCCAGCGGGAGGTTTTGGAGATACGCAGTATTTT. Protein product: CASSEFPAGGFGDTQYF.

The chain has TRBV15 and TRBJ2-1; no definite D call. CDR1 and CDR2 (germline): LNHNV, YYDKDF (reference sequence). The CDR3 contains 14 residues. Trimming removed 2 bases from V and 4 bases from J, with 9 bases in between. CDR3: CATSRSQAYNEQFF. In nucleotides, the CDR3 is TGTGCCACCAGCAGATCCCAGGCTTACAATGAGCAGTTCTTC. Looking up the rest from reference TRBV15 and TRBJ2-1 gives the full variable domain: DAMVIQNPRYQVTQFGKPVTLSCSQTLNHNVMYWYQQKSSQAPKLLFHYYDKDFNNEADTPDNFQSRRPNTSFCFLDIRSPGLGDTAMYLCATSRSQAYNEQFFGPGTRLTVL.

The CDR3 sequence: CASSYRGSSYEQYF. CDR3 bases: TGTGCCAGCAGTTACAGGGGGAGCTCCTACGAGCAGTACTTC. This rearrangement joins TRBV6-2 or TRBV6-3 to TRBJ2-7, with D perhaps TRBD1 (6 bases). The CDR3 spans 14 residues. Germline loops: CDR1 MNHEY, CDR2 SVGEGT. V was cut by 2 bases and J by 0 bases, with 8 bases left in between.

For this clone: This sample also contains other DNA sequences that code for the same CDR3. The rearrangement uses TRBV18 and TRBJ1-1; TRBD1 matches at 8 bases. Germline CDR1 KGHSH, CDR2 LQKENI. This CDR3 is built from 12 residues. V gave up 3 bases and J gave up 7 bases; unmatched junction bases: 1. The CDR3, as DNA: TGTGCCAGCTCACCCGGACAGGGTGAAGCTTTCTTT. It translates to CASSPGQGEAFF.

The V and J genes are TRBV7-9 and TRBJ2-1, with D tentatively TRBD1 (6 bases). This CDR3 contains 14 residues. Germline-derived CDR1 and CDR2 are SEHNR and FQNEAQ (reference sequence). The V gene lost 5 bases and the J gene lost 5 bases, with 13 bases spanning the gap. The CDR3 DNA reads as TGTGCCAGCAGCCGCCGGGACACGGACAATGAGCAGTTCTTC. It specifies CASSRRDTDNEQFF.

A single count supports this clone. This chain uses TRBV19 with TRBJ2-7; D remains unclear. With 6 bases removed from V and 4 bases from J, the gap between germline ends came to 4 bases. The germline CDR1 and CDR2 sequences are LNHDA and SQIVND (reference sequence). CDR3 length: 10 amino acids. DNA of the CDR3: TGTGCCAGTAGATCTTACGAGCAGTACTTC. It codes for CASRSYEQYF.

This clone was recorded only once. The chain couples TRBV5-1 to TRBJ2-5, with 9 bases fitting TRBD2. The CDR3 runs 16 residues. Trimming removed 0 bases from V and 5 bases from J; junction bases left unmatched: 8. Germline values: CDR1 SGHRS, CDR2 YFSETQ. In nucleotides, the CDR3 is TGCGCCAGCAGCTTGGCTCTAGCGGGAAGTGTTGAGACCCAGTACTTC. Translated: CASSLALAGSVETQYF.